This TCR beta chain is from a study of cytomegalovirus exposure and HLA in healthy donors (dated by TCRdb to the late 2010s). Study-level background: An earlier analysis of some 550 of the donors reported approximately 270 Gb of sequence data and 100 million to 140 million unique TCR beta sequences from approximately 180 million T cells. On average, roughly 240,000 unique TCR beta nucleotide sequences were sequenced per donor among some 430 genotyped donors of the cohort, with around 19% of those sequences being non-productive. An early release covering more than 500 HLA-typed donors comprised approximately 290 gigabases of sequencing data and around 86 million unique TCR sequences. Besides the first cohort of 550 to 750 subjects, a separate validation cohort made up of over 100 different subjects was used. The genetic ancestry cluster associated with self-reported Caucasian donors included roughly 84% of the roughly 400 genotyped donors. Class I and class II HLA loci were covered by the typing at four-digit resolution. An earlier analysis of 587 of the donors used high-throughput TCR beta sequencing to judge whether each TCR beta V gene segment behaved as functional or pseudogenic. High-throughput TCR immunosequencing, statistical association of individual TCRs with disease status, and machine learning were combined to predict cytomegalovirus infection status. The study profiled the T cell repertoires of about 720 subjects by immunosequencing and related them to cytomegalovirus serostatus. Alongside the repertoire data, information on donor age, sex, ethnicity and CMV serostatus was compiled. A later analysis re-analyzed previously published TCR beta repertoires from roughly 600 donors and added high-resolution HLA genotyping to study TCR occurrence patterns. The study was designed to test whether signatures of past pathogen exposure could be identified by cataloging public T cell receptors. The number of typed donors differed by locus: roughly 629-640 for A, B, C, DRB1 and DQB1; 522 for DQA1; approximately 600 for DPA1; and around 490 for DPB1. All discovery cohort repertoires had been generated on a single sequencing platform. A later genetic analysis used genome-wide SNP genotypes for about three fifths of the 666 donors, treating that subset as a discovery cohort. Because of strong linkage in the cohort, roughly five DR-DQ haplotypes were treated as single units for association and clustering. Rather than drawing on any new phenotypic data, the later analysis identified candidate immune exposures from TCR beta sequences and the way those sequences occurred across donors. What the work shows at the level of the full study, not this receptor alone: Presence/absence analyses assumed roughly uniform sequencing depth across donors, an assumption that may not hold. Because some donors lacked HLA typing at each locus, the association tests relied only on the typed subset. The cohort was sequenced for TCR beta chains only, and without alpha or paired-chain data the features that could be detected were limited. The earlier analysis of 587 of the donors excluded some 16 rarely observed V segments, including chromosome 9 orphons, because counts were too low. Most TCR sequences were seen in very few donors, while some public TCRs were found in many individuals. Most CMV-associated TCR beta chains appeared to be HLA-restricted in a later analysis, and the HLA associations seemed to be driven largely by CMV exposure. In a later analysis, the rate of TCR association differed among HLA loci, with DRB1 alleles having the most associated TCRs and HLA-C alleles having the fewest. Linkage disequilibrium might explain the correlated functional status among segregating V segments, but an unknown experimental factor could not be excluded. In an earlier analysis of fewer than 700 of the donors, most TCR beta V segments appeared in productive rearrangements about 87% or about 30% of the time, broadly matching IMGT annotations. The classifier was reported to diagnose cytomegalovirus status with high specificity and sensitivity in both the original and validation cohorts. The 87-base-pair reads could not distinguish some IMGT-functional V segments, including TRBV6-2 and TRBV6-3, so those segments were excluded. According to a later analysis, parvovirus B19, influenza, CMV and Epstein-Barr virus appeared linked to several top co-occurrence clusters. A few of the identified cytomegalovirus-associated TCR beta chains were confirmed in vitro to be specific for cytomegalovirus antigens. For the cohort, immune exposure information was limited to CMV serostatus. The study listed 150 to 200 TCR beta chains as associated with cytomegalovirus. In a later analysis, HLA-associated TCR beta chains were found to be more clonally expanded and to have lower generation probabilities than equally common non-associated chains. According to the authors, the approach could potentially be generalized to other disease states and immunological phenotypes. A later genetic analysis reported fewer N-insertions in productive TCRs among donors in an Asian-associated ancestry cluster than the approximately 670-donor mean. In a later analysis, some 17,000 TCR beta sequences were associated with specific HLA alleles at a false discovery rate of 0.05. A further reported finding was that TCR beta sequences accurately predicted the HLA-A and HLA-B alleles for most subjects in the first cohort. In a later genetic analysis, a missense DCLRE1C variant was associated with V-gene and J-gene trimming of TCR beta chains, and the association was replicated in an independent cohort. The sequencing pipeline was judged likely to have produced a cluster of highly shared sequence variants as a technical artifact. When HLA alleles, especially DR and DQ, strongly co-occurred, TCR associations were difficult to assign to individual alleles.

The CDR3 numbers 14 residues from cysteine through phenylalanine. Only the CDR3 DNA stays, 42 bases, in frame from base 1. Trimming takes 5 bases off V and 5 bases off J; junction bases not matched to a gene: 8. CDR1 and CDR2, looked up from the germline V gene (reference sequence), are SEHNR and FQNEAQ. The cohort comprised 710 or so healthy bone marrow donors. All cohort members were sampled while nominally healthy, although unrecorded immune exposures were likely present. The donor was CMV seronegative and belonged to the group of several hundred seronegative cohort members. Every donor gave a peripheral blood sample, and the peripheral blood mononuclear cells from that sample were used for TCR beta sequencing. The Qiagen DNeasy Blood Extraction Kit was used to extract genomic DNA from the blood cell samples. To prepare the library, the immunoSEQ multiplex PCR assay was applied. For the multiplex PCR, a mixture combining 60 forward primers for TCR Vbeta segments and 13 reverse primers for TCR Jbeta segments was used. Amplification of the CDR3 region of rearranged TCR beta genes was performed with a multiplex PCR assay on genomic DNA. Amplified TCR beta libraries were sequenced as 87-base-pair reads on the Illumina HiSeq System. The paper's processing steps were these. A later analysis tallied roughly 80 million unique TCR beta chains across the 666 repertoires, and 10 million to 11 million of those chains were shared by two or more donors. Raw reads were error-corrected and collapsed into unique sequences by a nearest-neighbor algorithm in which closely related sequences were merged to remove PCR and sequencing errors. To assign V, D and J gene segments, CDR3 sequences were aligned to IMGT reference sequences. For a sequence to be retained, a match of at least six nucleotides was required to both a V gene segment and a J gene segment. A rearrangement was called productive if the CDR3 had no stop codons and remained in frame with V and J, and every other rearrangement was called non-productive. CDR3 was defined by IMGT convention, running from the second conserved V-encoded cysteine to the conserved J-encoded phenylalanine. In an earlier analysis of approximately 500 of the donors, sequences lacking an unambiguous match to a single V gene segment were excluded. An earlier analysis of 587 of the donors called V segments functional above 56.7% productive rearrangements and segregating when the between-donor standard deviation exceeded 5%. To diagnose cytomegalovirus status from the catalog of TCR beta chain sequences, a statistical classification framework was built. In a later analysis, V and J genes were assigned by comparing TCR nucleotide sequences against IMGT/GENE-DB human TR gene sequences. The TCRdist pipeline was used in a later analysis to assign CDR3 sequences and most-parsimonious VDJ recombination scenarios. A later analysis defined each TCR beta chain by its CDR3 amino acid sequence plus V-gene family, and excluded reads lacking a unique V-gene family. To address suspected cross-contamination and a sequencing artifact, a later analysis removed several hundred highly shared, low-generation-probability nucleotide sequences. In a later analysis, a clonal expansion index for each public chain was calculated from normalized within-repertoire ranks of inferred template counts. In a later analysis, generation probabilities were computed using a VDJ recombination model fitted to out-of-frame rearrangements, and the results were checked against IGoR. A later analysis scored TCR-TCR, TCR-HLA and TCR-CMV co-occurrence with hypergeometric tests, applying a repertoire-size bias correction to TCR pairs. To estimate false discovery rates, a later analysis permuted the HLA or CMV assignments 20 times. In a later analysis, co-occurring TCRs were grouped with DBSCAN, and TCRdist sequence similarity was added when clustering was performed within HLA-allele-positive subsets. Co-occurrence clustering excluded repertoires with fewer than 30,000 or more than 120,000 public chains, plus five with anomalous nucleotide sharing. Not all clones reach the TCRdb copy of this immuneACCESS table, which keeps in-frame sequences only. Checked studies attribute under half of the gap to unresolved V genes and leave the rest unexplained. V, J and clone size derive from that table, while D and trimming were established from the DNA sequence. Recorded for this sample are roughly 130,000 clones; nearly 90% of them occurred a single time. The ten largest clones take up about 0.51% of the sample.

Points on this clone: Its recognized antigen is unknown. No per-base quality is available; no much larger clone lies one base away.

Sequenced material: PBMCs. The TCR comes from a woman between 35 and 50 years old in good health and CMV-seronegative. The chain uses TRBV7-9 and TRBJ2-7, and 8 junction bases match TRBD1. The CDR3 reads CASSQTGGTNEQYF. The sequence in DNA is TGTGCCAGCAGCCAAACAGGGGGAACAAACGAGCAGTACTTC.